Given below is one TCR beta chain in context. Its specificity is not known. Germline V gene lookup returns CDR1 SGHRS and CDR2 YFSETQ. The ends were cut back, 4 bases at V and 2 bases at J, with 13 bases in the middle. This CDR3 has 14 residues. This entry belongs to a study of pediatric ulcerative colitis. Study conclusions and caveats: Clonal expansions reduced rectal repertoire diversity in acute severe colitis. Blood-rectal clonal overlap within each person was significantly higher in ulcerative colitis patients than controls.

During colonoscopy, one to two rectal pinch biopsies were collected. This was a survey-level run. Samples were sequenced at Survey level, maximum 500,000 reads. Libraries were prepared by immunoSEQ multiplex PCR; TCRdb keeps only in-frame clonotypes and omits some of them. The top ten clones hold about 4% of a sample with roughly 49,000 clones, around 78% of them seen once. This chain connects TRBV5-1 to TRBJ2-7, with D hard to call. The source material was gut tissue. This receptor was obtained from a girl aged 10-17 years with moderate ulcerative colitis. This CDR3 reads CASSEQARTYEQYF. The CDR3 region has the DNA TGCGCCAGCAGCGAGCAGGCCAGGACCTACGAGCAGTACTTC.